These 7 T cell receptor beta chains came from one sample sequenced in a study of blood T cell repertoires in COVID-19. Sequencing was performed with immunoSEQ multiplex PCR; in TCRdb, only in-frame clones are kept and a portion is missing. The table lists 130,000 to 150,000 clones, approximately 80% of them singletons, with approximately 40% in the top ten. Sequenced sample: peripheral blood. The receptors were gathered from a human donor in a cohort sampled during active COVID-19.

The chain joins TRBV7-9 to TRBJ1-2, with D perhaps matching TRBD1 (6 bases). Germline CDR1 and CDR2: SEHNR and FQNEAQ (reference sequence). The CDR3 is made up of 15 amino acids. V was pared by 5 bases and J by 2 bases, with 15 bases between. This CDR3 is CASSRTAQVNYGYTF. The CDR3 DNA is TGTGCCAGCAGCCGGACAGCTCAAGTAAACTATGGCTACACCTTC.

The rearrangement joins TRBV5-1 to TRBJ2-7; TRBD1 aligns across 7 bases. This CDR3 region has 14 residues. The trim removed 4 bases at V and 0 bases at J, leaving 4 bases unmatched. CDR1 is SGHRS and CDR2 is YFSETQ in the germline V gene. In DNA, the CDR3 is TGCGCCAGCAGCCCCGGACAGGCCTCCTACGAGCAGTACTTC. It specifies CASSPGQASYEQYF.

The chain uses TRBV4-3 and TRBJ1-2; D gene uncertain. Trimming took off 2 bases at V and 6 bases at J, with 13 bases between the two ends. Germline V gives CDR1 LGHNA, CDR2 YSLEER. The CDR3 has 14 amino acids. CDR3 coding DNA: TGCGCCAGCAGCCAATTACAGAAAGTGGATGGCTACACCTTC. This translates into CASSQLQKVDGYTF.

The rearrangement joins TRBV7-2 to TRBJ1-1; 9 bases are shared with TRBD1. Germline V gene data show CDR1 as SGHTA and CDR2 as FQGNSA. The V gene end was trimmed by 5 bases and the J gene end by 5 bases; junction bases not matched to a gene: 12. The CDR3 runs 16 residues. The CDR3 region has the DNA TGTGCCAGCAGCGTAGGAATACAGGGGGCGGGGACTGAAGCTTTCTTT. Translated: CASSVGIQGAGTEAFF. Supplemented by reference TRBV7-2 and TRBJ1-1, the full variable domain reads GAGVSQSPSNKVTEKGKDVELRCDPISGHTALYWYRQSLGQGLEFLIYFQGNSAPDKSGLPSDRFSAERTGGSVSTLTIQRTQQEDSAVYLCASSVGIQGAGTEAFFGQGTRLTVV.

The chain joins TRBV3-1 (or the pseudogene TRBV3-2) to TRBJ1-6; D remains ambiguous. Looked up from germline, CDR1 is LGHDT and CDR2 is YNNKEL (reference sequence). CDR3 length: 14 residues. V gave up 7 bases and J gave up 0 bases, with 7 bases separating them. The CDR3 spells CASKPSSYNSPLHF. The CDR3 DNA is TGTGCCAGCAAGCCGAGCTCCTATAATTCACCCCTCCACTTT.

CDR3 loop: CASSIPGGRNTEAFF. The CDR3, as DNA: TGTGCCAGTAGTATCCCAGGGGGGAGGAACACTGAAGCTTTCTTT. The chain uses TRBV19 and TRBJ1-1, with TRBD1 matching 7 bases. This CDR3 spans 15 amino acids. V lost 3 bases to trimming and J lost 1 base; unmatched junction nucleotides: 5. Germline V lookup: CDR1 LNHDA, CDR2 SQIVND (reference sequence).

This clone was seen a single time. The chain links TRBV3-1 (or the pseudogene TRBV3-2) to TRBJ1-5; no clear D gene. There are 12 residues in the CDR3. V lost 4 bases and J lost 9, with 10 bases in between. Germline V CDR1 and CDR2: LGHDT, YNNKEL (reference sequence). In nucleotides, the CDR3 is TGTGCCAGCAGCCCACCCGAGGGGCCCCAGCATTTT. Its translation: CASSPPEGPQHF.